The 25 T cell receptor beta chains below were found in one sample sequenced in a study of T cells in Graves' hyperthyroidism and ophthalmopathy. Amplification of TCR beta CDR3 regions used RNA as the template. First-round RT-PCR of the TCR CDR3 relied on the HTBI primer set. TCRdb re-called the multiplex PCR reads through MiXCR, storing one row per CDR3 protein. The table records over 300,000 distinct CDR3 sequences, about 14% of them present only once. Material: blood. The receptors were sampled from a woman in her fifties or sixties with Graves' hyperthyroidism.

There are many counts of this clonotype. This sequence joins TRBV10-3 and TRBJ2-7; D gene unclear. CDR1 is ENHRY, CDR2 SYGVKD, per germline. V shed 2 bases and J shed 0 bases, with 11 bases lying between them. The CDR3 runs to 15 residues. CDR3 sequence: CAISEEDISSYEQYF. The CDR3 DNA reads TGTGCCATCAGTGAGGAGGATATCAGCTCCTACGAGCAGTACTTC.

This clonotype was found a few times. The V and J genes are TRBV7-3 and TRBJ2-7, with 7 bases fitting TRBD1. This CDR3 is 13 amino acids long. Germline-derived CDR1 and CDR2 are SGHTA and FQGTGA. The junction had 8 bases not matched to a gene; V was cut back by 8 bases and J by 4 bases. The CDR3 nucleotides are TGTGCCAGCTCGCAAAAACAGGGGTACGAGCAGTACTTC. As protein: CASSQKQGYEQYF.

This clonotype was observed at least ten times. This chain uses TRBV2 with TRBJ1-1; the D is unclear. The CDR3 contains 14 residues. V was cut by 2 bases and J by 6 bases, with 13 bases left in between. CDR1 is SNHLY and CDR2 is FYNNEI in the germline V gene. The CDR3 nucleotides read TGTGCCAGCAGTGAATCCCGGAATATCGCTGAAGCTTTCTTT. This codes for CASSESRNIAEAFF. The full variable domain, rest sourced from reference TRBV2 and TRBJ1-1, is EPEVTQTPSHQVTQMGQEVILRCVPISNHLYFYWYRQILGQKVEFLVSFYNNEISEKSEIFDDQFSVERPDGSNFTLKIRSTKLEDSAMYFCASSESRNIAEAFFGQGTRLTVV.

This clonotype has ten or more counts. The V gene is TRBV7-8, the J gene TRBJ1-1; D not resolved. The germline V and J ends were trimmed by 5 bases and 3 bases, with 10 bases remaining between them. This CDR3 contains 13 residues. Germline CDR1 SGHVS, CDR2 FQNEAQ. The CDR3, as DNA: TGTGCCAGCAGCCCCGCCGCGTACACTGAAGCTTTCTTT. It translates to CASSPAAYTEAFF.

This clonotype was detected ten times or more. This chain joins TRBV6-1 and TRBJ1-2, with a possible D match to TRBD1 (5 bases). Looked up from germline, CDR1 is MNHNS and CDR2 is SASEGT. V was shortened by 8 bases and J by 4 bases, with 17 bases between the two germline ends. The CDR3 is 14 residues long. CDR3 coding DNA: TGTGCCAGCTCCCTGGCAGGGTCTAGCTATGGCTACACCTTC. Translating gives CASSLAGSSYGYTF.

The gene calls are TRBV5-1 and TRBJ2-1; D gene unclear. V was shortened by 0 bases and J by 4 bases, with 8 bases between the two germline ends. CDR1 SGHRS and CDR2 YFSETQ come from the germline V gene. The CDR3 runs to 14 residues. CDR3 DNA: TGCGCCAGCAGCTTGGGACGGTTATACAATGAGCAGTTCTTC. This gives the protein CASSLGRLYNEQFF. The variable domain in full, completed from reference TRBV5-1 and TRBJ2-1, reads KAGVTQTPRYLIKTRGQQVTLSCSPISGHRSVSWYQQTPGQGLQFLFEYFSETQRNKGNFPGRFSGRQFSNSRSEMNVSTLELGDSALYLCASSLGRLYNEQFFGPGTRLTVL.

This clonotype was picked up many times. This chain uses TRBV15 with TRBJ2-3, with 7 bases lining up with TRBD2. After removal of 5 bases from V and 1 base from J, the junction contained 6 bases not matched to a gene. CDR1 and CDR2 from the germline V gene are LNHNV and YYDKDF (reference sequence). The CDR3 length is 15 residues. This chain's CDR3 is CATSGRGVGTDTQYF. The CDR3 DNA reads TGTGCCACCAGCGGGAGGGGTGTCGGCACAGATACGCAGTATTTT.

A word on this clonotype: A much more abundant neighbour one base away suggests this may be a read error. The genes are TRBV2 and TRBJ2-1, with a weak D call TRBD2 (6 bases). The CDR3 totals 14 residues. V shed 6 bases and J shed 0 bases, with 9 bases lying between them. Germline CDR1 reads SNHLY; CDR2 reads FYNNEI. CDR3 bases: TGTGCCAGCAGGGCGGGAACCTCCTACAATGAGCAGTTCTTC. This sequence encodes CASRAGTSYNEQFF.

This clonotype has only a few counts. J is TRBJ1-5 and V is TRBV20-1, with D perhaps matching TRBD1 (5 bases). The ends were cut back, 0 bases at V and 4 bases at J, with 16 bases in the middle. Germline V lookup: CDR1 DFQATT, CDR2 SNEGSKA (reference sequence). The CDR3 has 16 amino acids. CDR3 residues: CSARDPRRDVNQPQHF. CDR3 nucleotides: TGCAGTGCTAGAGATCCCCGCCGGGACGTGAATCAGCCCCAGCATTTT.

In this sample, this clonotype turned up many times. The chain joins TRBV2 to TRBJ1-6, with D perhaps matching TRBD1 (5 bases). This CDR3 contains 20 residues. Germline V gives CDR1 SNHLY, CDR2 FYNNEI. V lost 0 bases to trimming and J lost 0 bases, with 18 bases between them. CDR3: CASSEATPAGTRSYNSPLHF. The CDR3, as DNA: TGTGCCAGCAGTGAAGCAACACCTGCAGGGACCCGCTCCTATAATTCACCCCTCCACTTT.

There are many counts of this clonotype. V usage is TRBV12-3 or TRBV12-4 and J usage is TRBJ1-1, with D maybe TRBD1 (5 bases). The CDR3 is 13 amino acids. With 6 bases removed from V and 1 base from J, the gap between germline ends came to 9 bases. The CDR3 protein is CASSGGGNTEAFF. The CDR3 nucleotides read TGTGCCAGCAGCGGGGGGGGGAACACTGAAGCTTTCTTT.

This clonotype was recorded many times. The genes are TRBV5-1 and TRBJ2-7; TRBD1 aligns across 8 bases. Germline CDR1 is SGHRS and CDR2 is YFSETQ. The CDR3 totals 16 residues. Losses at the gene ends were 4 bases for V and 3 bases for J; bases not matched to a gene: 12. The CDR3 bases are TGCGCCAGCAGCCTCCTTCCGGGACAGGCCAACTACGAGCAGTACTTC. Protein sequence: CASSLLPGQANYEQYF.

The V and J genes are TRBV5-6 and TRBJ2-7, with 9 positions matching TRBD2. The V and J ends lost 1 base and 3 bases, in that order; junction bases with no gene match: 5. Germline V gene sequence: CDR1 SGHDT, CDR2 YYEEEE. The CDR3 has 15 amino acids. The CDR3 DNA reads TGTGCCAGCAGCTTGCTTGGTAGCGGGAGCTACGAGCAGTACTTC. It specifies CASSLLGSGSYEQYF.

The sample holds many counts of this clonotype. V is TRBV4-1 and J is TRBJ2-7; 11 bases agree with TRBD2. The CDR3 covers 15 residues. Trimming at V came to 4 bases and at J to 4 bases, leaving 6 bases not matched to a gene. Germline V gives CDR1 MGHRA, CDR2 YSYEKL. In DNA form, the CDR3 reads TGCGCCAGCAGCCGCTTACTAGCGGGAGCGTACGAGCAGTACTTC. Translated: CASSRLLAGAYEQYF.

The V call is TRBV19, the J call TRBJ2-7; 7 bases map to TRBD1. With V trimmed by 3 bases and J by 3 bases, 5 bases remained unmatched. Germline loops: CDR1 LNHDA, CDR2 SQIVND (reference sequence). CDR3 length equals 14 residues. The CDR3 sequence is CASSMYAGGYEQYF. The DNA for the CDR3 is TGTGCCAGTAGTATGTACGCAGGGGGCTACGAGCAGTACTTC.

This clonotype was picked up many times. CDR3 in amino acids: CASRGPVTDTQYF. CDR3 DNA: TGTGCCAGCAGAGGACCAGTCACAGATACGCAGTATTTT. The chain has TRBV2 and TRBJ2-3, with no clear D. The V and J ends lost 6 bases and 2 bases respectively, with 9 bases between them. The CDR3 is made up of 13 amino acids. Germline V gene lookup returns CDR1 SNHLY and CDR2 FYNNEI.

This clonotype was picked up many times. The chain couples TRBV12-3 or TRBV12-4 to TRBJ1-2, with D uncertain. Trimming shortened V by 5 bases and J by 8 bases, and 15 bases separated the two germline ends. The CDR3 is made up of 13 amino acids. CDR3 protein: CASSPSPTRGYTF. Written as DNA, the CDR3 is TGTGCCAGCAGTCCCTCCCCGACGAGGGGCTACACCTTC.

The table lists this clonotype with a few counts. The chain couples TRBV29-1 to TRBJ2-1, with D unclear. Deletions cut 6 bases from V and 6 bases from J, with 12 bases between. Germline V lookup: CDR1 SQVTM, CDR2 ANQGSEA. This CDR3 region has 12 residues. Here the CDR3 DNA reads TGCAGCGTGGTGCTCCCCACCAATGAGCAGTTCTTC. Residues: CSVVLPTNEQFF.

The rearrangement links TRBV12-3 or TRBV12-4 to TRBJ2-3, with D hard to call. This CDR3 is built from 13 residues. V lost 7 bases, J lost 2 bases, and 10 bases lay in between. The CDR3 is CASTPGATDTQYF. CDR3 DNA sequence: TGTGCCAGCACCCCTGGCGCCACAGATACGCAGTATTTT.

This clonotype was found many times. J is TRBJ1-1 and V is TRBV19, with a weak D call TRBD1 (5 bases). The V end was cut by 3 bases, the J end by 4 bases, with 12 bases between. This CDR3 is 14 amino acids long. In germline, CDR1 is LNHDA, CDR2 SQIVND (reference sequence). The CDR3 DNA sequence: TGTGCCAGTAGTATCCTCAGGGATGGCACTGAAGCTTTCTTT. This translates into CASSILRDGTEAFF.

Only a few counts were recorded for this clonotype. The genes are TRBV7-2 and TRBJ2-7; 7 bases are shared with TRBD1. CDR1 is SGHTA, CDR2 FQGNSA, per germline. The CDR3 covers 14 residues. J gave up 2 bases and V 5 bases, and 6 bases lay outside the gene matches. CDR3 in DNA: TGTGCCAGCAGCCAACAGGGGTCCCCCTACGAGCAGTACTTC. Residues: CASSQQGSPYEQYF.

This clonotype showed up just a few times. V usage is TRBV5-6 and J usage is TRBJ2-1, with 12 bases aligning to TRBD2. CDR3 length: 18 residues. Germline V gene sequence: CDR1 SGHDT, CDR2 YYEEEE. J was trimmed by 0 bases and V by 4 bases; bases with no gene match: 8. This CDR3 is CASSPGTSGWSSYNEQFF. The CDR3 coding sequence is TGTGCCAGCAGCCCCGGGACTAGCGGGTGGTCCTCCTACAATGAGCAGTTCTTC.

This clonotype was counted ten times or more. The gene calls are TRBV5-1 and TRBJ2-1; D is perhaps TRBD2 (6 bases). The CDR3 covers 13 residues. V lost 0 bases, J lost 8 bases, and 9 bases lay in between. Per germline, CDR1 SGHRS and CDR2 YFSETQ. CDR3 DNA: TGCGCCAGCAGCTTGGCGGGGGTACATGAGCAGTTCTTC. Translating it yields CASSLAGVHEQFF.

This clonotype was seen ten or more times. The J gene is TRBJ2-5, the V gene TRBV18; 7 bases are a match to TRBD2. The CDR3 has 14 residues. Germline loops: CDR1 KGHSH, CDR2 LQKENI. With V trimmed by 3 bases and J by 4 bases, 5 bases remained unmatched. CDR3 bases: TGTGCCAGCTCACCCCGGACTAGGGGAGAGACCCAGTACTTC. It codes for CASSPRTRGETQYF.

This clonotype was observed many times. The chain uses TRBV11-2 and TRBJ2-7; weak D call: TRBD1 (6 bases). This CDR3 contains 14 residues. Germline V gives CDR1 SGHAT, CDR2 FQNNGV. Trimming left V 8 bases short and J 0 bases short, with 14 bases between. The CDR3 nucleotides read TGTGCCAGCGGCGCCACAGGGAGCTCCTACGAGCAGTACTTC. Translating gives CASGATGSSYEQYF.